A single sample gave rise to the 26 T cell receptor beta chains below, sequenced in a study of cytomegalovirus exposure and HLA in healthy donors. Libraries were prepared by immunoSEQ multiplex PCR; TCRdb keeps only in-frame clonotypes and omits some of them. The table records more than 300,000 clones, roughly 85% of them present only once. The source material was PBMCs. The receptor set was obtained from a woman between 18 and 29 years old in good health and CMV-seronegative.

The V gene is TRBV28, the J gene TRBJ2-3; 7 positions agree with TRBD2. CDR3 size: 15 residues. Trimming at V came to 2 bases and at J to 7 bases, leaving 9 bases not matched to a gene. Germline V CDR1 and CDR2: MDHEN, SYDVKM. CDR3: CASSLRGRAINTQYF. CDR3 coding DNA: TGTGCCAGCAGTTTAAGAGGGAGGGCCATAAATACGCAGTATTTT.

The chain is built from TRBV6-1 and TRBJ2-3; D call uncertain. V dropped 10 bases and J dropped 9 bases, with 20 bases sitting between them. The germline V gene has CDR1 MNHNS and CDR2 SASEGT. This CDR3 is 13 amino acids long. In nucleotides, the CDR3 is TGTGCCACCCCCCTCGAGCCCGCCAAGACGCAGTATTTT. Protein product: CATPLEPAKTQYF.

This clone was detected only a few times. This chain joins TRBV4-1 and TRBJ1-1, with D perhaps matching TRBD1 (5 bases). V was pared by 3 bases and J by 7 bases, with 21 bases between. The CDR3 totals 16 residues. The V gene's germline CDR1 is MGHRA and CDR2 YSYEKL. This CDR3 is CASSHSTAGVQGEAFF. CDR3 sequence (DNA): TGCGCCAGCAGCCACTCGACGGCTGGGGTTCAGGGTGAAGCTTTCTTT.

A few counts support this clone. The V and J genes are TRBV28 and TRBJ2-1; D perhaps matches TRBD1 (6 bases). Trimming cost V 3 bases and J 10 bases, with 13 bases left between them. Germline V CDR1 and CDR2: MDHEN, SYDVKM. The CDR3 extends over 13 amino acids. CDR3 amino acids: CASSLVGGGEQFF. In DNA form, the CDR3 reads TGTGCCAGCAGTTTGGTTGGGGGCGGGGAGCAGTTCTTC.

The chain has TRBV28 and TRBJ2-3, with 13 bases identical to TRBD2. The length of the CDR3 is 15 residues. J lost 11 bases, V lost 4 bases, and 9 bases had no gene match. Germline V gene sequence: CDR1 MDHEN, CDR2 SYDVKM. In DNA form, the CDR3 reads TGTGCCAGCAGTTGGACTAGCGGGAGTATTGGTGTGCAGTATTTT. Residues: CASSWTSGSIGVQYF.

The rearrangement joins TRBV6-1 to TRBJ1-2, with 10 bases lining up with TRBD1. V shed 2 bases, J shed 6 bases, and the junction held 9 bases outside the gene matches. CDR1 MNHNS and CDR2 SASEGT come from the germline V gene. This CDR3 spans 16 amino acids. The CDR3 sequence is CASSESLGQGNNGYTF. In DNA form, the CDR3 reads TGTGCCAGCAGTGAATCTTTGGGACAGGGGAACAATGGCTACACCTTC.

The chain links TRBV30 to TRBJ2-2; 9 bases match TRBD2. Germline lookup yields CDR1 GTSNPN and CDR2 SVGIG (reference sequence). J was trimmed by 4 bases and V by 0 bases; bases with no gene match: 6. CDR3 length equals 16 residues. CDR3 sequence: CAWSVLGLAITGELFF. The CDR3, as DNA: TGTGCCTGGAGTGTGTTAGGACTAGCGATCACCGGGGAGCTGTTTTTT.

This clone was observed a handful of times. The chain recombines TRBV5-6 with TRBJ2-1; 9 bases agree with TRBD2. The V segment lost 4 bases and the J segment 3 bases; nucleotides outside the gene matches: 8. The CDR3 is 16 residues long. Germline V CDR1 and CDR2: SGHDT, YYEEEE. The CDR3, as DNA: TGTGCCAGCAGCCGAGTTAGCGGGGGACTCTACAATGAGCAGTTCTTC. Protein: CASSRVSGGLYNEQFF.

The chain employs TRBV18 and TRBJ2-3; TRBD1 matches 7 bases. Germline trimming cut 2 bases from V and 2 bases from J; bases unmatched to any gene: 4. Germline assignment: CDR1 KGHSH and CDR2 LQKENI. CDR3 length: 15 residues. The CDR3 DNA follows: TGTGCCAGCTCACCAGAACAGGGGTTCACAGATACGCAGTATTTT. Amino acids: CASSPEQGFTDTQYF.

V gene TRBV27 combines with J gene TRBJ2-7; 9 positions agree with TRBD2. V shed 2 bases and J 5 bases; nucleotides not matched to a gene: 1. The CDR3 length is 13 residues. Germline V gene data show CDR1 as MNHEY and CDR2 as SMNVEV (reference sequence). The DNA for the CDR3 is TGTGCCAGCAGTTTAAGCGGGAGGAACGAGCAGTACTTC. This codes for CASSLSGRNEQYF.

The gene calls are TRBV5-1 and TRBJ2-5, with TRBD2 identical over 12 bases. This CDR3 has 14 residues. Germline V gene lookup returns CDR1 SGHRS and CDR2 YFSETQ. V shed 4 bases and J 5 bases; nucleotides not matched to a gene: 3. Here the CDR3 DNA reads TGCGCCAGCAGCCAAACTAGCGGGGGGGAGACCCAGTACTTC. Protein product: CASSQTSGGETQYF.

As DNA, the CDR3 is TGTGCCAGCATACGGGGGGGGGTACGGTCGGAGACCCAGTACTTC. Encoded protein: CASIRGGVRSETQYF. The chain carries TRBV6-6 and TRBJ2-5; 8 bases map to TRBD2. Trimming removed 7 bases from V and 5 bases from J; junction bases left unmatched: 12. The CDR3 has 15 amino acids. Germline CDR1 is MNHNY and CDR2 is SVGAGI (reference sequence).

This clone has more than one count but fewer than ten. The V call is TRBV5-4, the J call TRBJ1-2, with D perhaps matching TRBD1 (6 bases). The CDR3 runs 15 residues. The V end lost 3 bases, the J end lost 3 bases, and 15 bases lay between the germline ends. Germline V gene lookup returns CDR1 SGHNT and CDR2 YYREEE (reference sequence). The CDR3, as DNA: TGTGCCAGCAGCTCCCAAACGGACAGCTACTATGGCTACACCTTC. Translated: CASSSQTDSYYGYTF.

The rearrangement links TRBV28 to TRBJ2-7; D is undetermined. The CDR3 extends over 17 amino acids. Germline V CDR1 and CDR2: MDHEN, SYDVKM. The ends were cut back, 3 bases at V and 0 bases at J, with 18 bases in the middle. CDR3 in amino acids: CASSFRLAFPDSYEQYF. CDR3 nucleotides: TGTGCCAGCAGTTTTCGTCTTGCGTTCCCCGACTCCTACGAGCAGTACTTC.

The V and J genes are TRBV28 and TRBJ2-7; D is ambiguous. CDR1 is MDHEN and CDR2 is SYDVKM in the germline V gene. The ends were cut back, 4 bases at V and 3 bases at J, with 4 bases in the middle. The CDR3 totals 11 residues. CDR3 amino acids: CASSSHYEQYF. In DNA form, the CDR3 reads TGTGCCAGCAGTTCCCACTACGAGCAGTACTTC.

V is TRBV5-5 and J is TRBJ2-3; TRBD2 matches at 7 bases. Germline CDR1 SGHKS, CDR2 YYEKEE (reference sequence). J gave up 4 bases and V 0 bases, and 5 bases lay outside the gene matches. The CDR3 runs 15 residues. CDR3: CASSLERGRPDTQYF. The CDR3 nucleotides read TGTGCCAGCAGCTTGGAGCGGGGCCGTCCAGATACGCAGTATTTT.

CDR3 region: CASSFYTGSFSYEQYF. The CDR3 DNA reads as TGCGCCAGCAGCTTCTATACAGGGTCCTTCTCCTACGAGCAGTACTTC. The rearrangement links TRBV5-1 to TRBJ2-7, with TRBD1 as a possible D gene (6 bases). There are 16 residues in the CDR3. CDR1 is SGHRS and CDR2 is YFSETQ in the germline V gene. Trimming removed 2 bases from V and 0 bases from J, with 15 bases in between. The variable domain in full, completed from reference TRBV5-1 and TRBJ2-7, reads KAGVTQTPRYLIKTRGQQVTLSCSPISGHRSVSWYQQTPGQGLQFLFEYFSETQRNKGNFPGRFSGRQFSNSRSEMNVSTLELGDSALYLCASSFYTGSFSYEQYFGPGTRLTVT.

In this sample, this clone turned up a few times. This chain links TRBV2 with TRBJ2-7; weak D call: TRBD2 (6 bases). In germline, CDR1 is SNHLY, CDR2 FYNNEI. The CDR3 covers 12 residues. V was shortened by 5 bases and J by 7 bases, with 12 bases between the two germline ends. This CDR3 is CASSTPAGEQYF. Written as DNA, the CDR3 is TGTGCCAGCAGTACCCCGGCGGGAGAGCAGTACTTC. Combining the CDR3 with reference TRBV2 and TRBJ2-7 gives the whole variable domain EPEVTQTPSHQVTQMGQEVILRCVPISNHLYFYWYRQILGQKVEFLVSFYNNEISEKSEIFDDQFSVERPDGSNFTLKIRSTKLEDSAMYFCASSTPAGEQYFGPGTRLTVT.

The J gene is TRBJ2-1, the V gene TRBV6-1; D is perhaps TRBD1 (5 bases). The CDR3 extends over 17 amino acids. V was cut by 0 bases and J by 3 bases, with 15 bases left in between. Germline V lookup: CDR1 MNHNS, CDR2 SASEGT. In nucleotides, the CDR3 is TGTGCCAGCAGTGAAGCGCACTGGGCCCAGGGCTACAATGAGCAGTTCTTC. Its translation: CASSEAHWAQGYNEQFF.

The chain links TRBV5-1 to TRBJ2-7, with a tentative D call TRBD1 (6 bases). The CDR3 is 15 amino acids. CDR1 and CDR2 from the germline V gene are SGHRS and YFSETQ. Trimming stripped 2 bases from V and 1 base from J, with 13 bases between. The CDR3, as DNA: TGCGCCAGCAGCTTTTTGACAGGATTTTCCTACGAGCAGTACTTC. It codes for CASSFLTGFSYEQYF. The whole variable domain, filled in from reference TRBV5-1 and TRBJ2-7, reads KAGVTQTPRYLIKTRGQQVTLSCSPISGHRSVSWYQQTPGQGLQFLFEYFSETQRNKGNFPGRFSGRQFSNSRSEMNVSTLELGDSALYLCASSFLTGFSYEQYFGPGTRLTVT.

The V and J genes are TRBV9 and TRBJ2-3; 9 bases agree with TRBD2. The V and J ends lost 2 bases and 7 bases, in that order; junction bases with no gene match: 11. Germline assignment: CDR1 SGDLS and CDR2 YYNGEE. CDR3 length: 16 amino acids. In nucleotides, the CDR3 is TGTGCCAGCAGCGTTCGTTCCTTAGCGGGAGTTTATACGCAGTATTTT. This codes for CASSVRSLAGVYTQYF.

This sequence joins TRBV27 and TRBJ2-1; D might be TRBD2 (7 bases). The length of the CDR3 is 15 residues. Germline lookup yields CDR1 MNHEY and CDR2 SMNVEV (reference sequence). V lost 1 base and J lost 4, with 11 bases in between. This CDR3 reads CASSLWGGAYNEQFF. CDR3 DNA sequence: TGTGCCAGCAGTTTATGGGGGGGGGCTTACAATGAGCAGTTCTTC.

This chain uses TRBV9 with TRBJ1-1; D is undetermined. The CDR3 consists of 15 residues. The germline V gene has CDR1 SGDLS and CDR2 YYNGEE. The V gene lost 0 bases and the J gene lost 0 bases, with 9 bases spanning the gap. This CDR3 reads CASSVAPAVNTEAFF. The CDR3 nucleotides are TGTGCCAGCAGCGTAGCTCCGGCGGTGAACACTGAAGCTTTCTTT.

The V gene is TRBV18, the J gene TRBJ1-1; weak D call: TRBD1 (5 bases). CDR3 length: 16 amino acids. Trimming removed 2 bases from V and 1 base from J, with 14 bases in between. CDR1 KGHSH and CDR2 LQKENI come from the germline V gene. This chain's CDR3 is CASSPNSGHQNTEAFF. DNA for the CDR3: TGTGCCAGCTCACCAAATTCCGGACACCAGAACACTGAAGCTTTCTTT.

This chain uses TRBV27 with TRBJ1-1, with 12 bases identical to TRBD1. The CDR3 is made up of 14 amino acids. V trimming: 4 bases; J trimming: 5 bases; junction bases outside the gene matches: 2. CDR1 MNHEY and CDR2 SMNVEV come from the germline V gene (reference sequence). The CDR3 DNA reads TGTGCCAGCAGTTGGGACAGGGGGCAAACTGAAGCTTTCTTT. Translated, it gives CASSWDRGQTEAFF.

The chain has TRBV27 and TRBJ2-1, with D possibly matching TRBD2 (6 bases). CDR1 MNHEY and CDR2 SMNVEV come from the germline V gene (reference sequence). The ends were cut back, 2 bases at V and 6 bases at J, with 14 bases in the middle. The CDR3 sequence is 15 residues long. The CDR3 protein is CASSLGRDFFNEQFF. DNA of the CDR3: TGTGCCAGCAGTTTAGGGCGGGACTTCTTCAATGAGCAGTTCTTC.